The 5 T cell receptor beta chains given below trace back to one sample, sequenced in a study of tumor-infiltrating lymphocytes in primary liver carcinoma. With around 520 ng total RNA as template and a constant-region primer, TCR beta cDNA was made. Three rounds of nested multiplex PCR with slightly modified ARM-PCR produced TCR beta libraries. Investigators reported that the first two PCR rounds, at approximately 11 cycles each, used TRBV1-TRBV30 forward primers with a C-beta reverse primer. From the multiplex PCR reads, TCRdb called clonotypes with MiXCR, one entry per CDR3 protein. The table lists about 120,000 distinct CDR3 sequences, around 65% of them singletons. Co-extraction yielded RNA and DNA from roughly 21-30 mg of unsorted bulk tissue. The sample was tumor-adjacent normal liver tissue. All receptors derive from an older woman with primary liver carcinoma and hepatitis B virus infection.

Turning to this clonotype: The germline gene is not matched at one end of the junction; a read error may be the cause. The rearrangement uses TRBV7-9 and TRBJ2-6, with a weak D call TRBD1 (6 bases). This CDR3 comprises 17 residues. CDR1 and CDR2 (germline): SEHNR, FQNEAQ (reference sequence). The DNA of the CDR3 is TGTGCCAGCAGCTTAGCGCTAGGGGGTACTGGGGCCAACGTCCCGACTTTC. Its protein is CASSLALGGTGANVPTF.

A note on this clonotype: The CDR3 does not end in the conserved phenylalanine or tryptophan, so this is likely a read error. CDR3 region: CASNSDRGSNRPQHS. CDR3 DNA sequence: TGTGCCAGCAACTCCGACAGGGGTAGCAATCGGCCCCAGCATTCT. The genes are TRBV11-2 and TRBJ1-5, with 8 bases fitting TRBD1. The CDR3 runs to 15 residues. CDR1 and CDR2 from the germline V gene are SGHAT and FQNNGV.

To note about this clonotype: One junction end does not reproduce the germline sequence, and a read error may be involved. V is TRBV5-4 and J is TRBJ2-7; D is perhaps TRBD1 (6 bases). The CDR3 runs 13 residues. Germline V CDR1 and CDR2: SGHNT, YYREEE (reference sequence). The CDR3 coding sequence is TGTGCCAGCAGCTATGGACAGACCTACGAGCAGTGCTTC. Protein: CASSYGQTYEQCF.

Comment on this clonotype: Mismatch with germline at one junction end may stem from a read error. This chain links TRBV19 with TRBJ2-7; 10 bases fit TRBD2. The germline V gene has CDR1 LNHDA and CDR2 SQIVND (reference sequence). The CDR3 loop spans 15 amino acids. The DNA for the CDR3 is TGCGCCAGTAGTAGTAGGAGCGGGAGGGTCCACGAGCAGTACTTC. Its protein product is CASSSRSGRVHEQYF.

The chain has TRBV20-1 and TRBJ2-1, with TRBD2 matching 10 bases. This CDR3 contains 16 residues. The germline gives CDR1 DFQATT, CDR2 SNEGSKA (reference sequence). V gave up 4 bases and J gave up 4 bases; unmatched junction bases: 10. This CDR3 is CSATSLAGPQYNEQFF. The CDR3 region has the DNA TGCAGTGCTACTTCACTAGCGGGACCACAATACAATGAGCAGTTCTTC.